A single sample gave rise to the 27 T cell receptor beta chains below, sequenced in a study of blood T cell repertoires in COVID-19. The protocol was immunoSEQ multiplex PCR, while the TCRdb copy is restricted to in-frame clones and leaves out a portion. This table holds roughly 120,000 clones, approximately 80% found once. The sequenced sample consisted of peripheral blood. All receptors derive from a woman aged 45-65 years with acute or convalescent COVID-19.

As to this clone: The junction departs from germline at one end; a sequencing error may be responsible. The gene calls are TRBV30 and TRBJ2-3; 8 bases fit TRBD2. Germline CDR1 reads GTSNPN; CDR2 reads SVGIG (reference sequence). This CDR3 is built from 16 residues. CDR3 in DNA: TGTGCCTGGAGTTGGGTTAGCGGGGACCTAACAGATACGCAGTGTTTT. Translation: CAWSWVSGDLTDTQCF.

The chain combines TRBV28 with TRBJ2-7; TRBD2 agrees at 11 bases. J lost 1 base, V lost 8 bases, and 4 bases had no gene match. CDR1 is MDHEN, CDR2 SYDVKM, per germline. This CDR3 is 14 amino acids long. The CDR3 reads CASHGTSGSYEQYF. CDR3 DNA sequence: TGTGCCAGCCACGGGACTAGCGGATCCTACGAGCAGTACTTC.

V is TRBV5-6 and J is TRBJ2-3; 8 bases align to TRBD2. The CDR3 is 15 amino acids. Germline V gene lookup returns CDR1 SGHDT and CDR2 YYEEEE. V shed 4 bases, J shed 3 bases, and the junction held 7 bases outside the gene matches. CDR3 DNA sequence: TGTGCCAGCAGCCCTCCAAGCGGGGGAACAGATACGCAGTATTTT. Protein product: CASSPPSGGTDTQYF.

The chain couples TRBV6-5 to TRBJ2-1; D ambiguous. CDR1 MNHEY and CDR2 SVGAGI come from the germline V gene. Trimming removed 0 bases at V and 4 bases at J, with 10 bases between. The CDR3 loop spans 15 amino acids. CDR3 sequence: CASSYSSPRYNEQFF. CDR3 DNA sequence: TGTGCCAGCAGTTACTCTTCGCCCCGGTACAATGAGCAGTTCTTC.

V usage is TRBV7-9 and J usage is TRBJ1-2, with 11 nucleotides matching TRBD1. The CDR3 has 15 amino acids. With V trimmed by 5 bases and J by 4 bases, 6 bases remained unmatched. Germline CDR1 reads SEHNR; CDR2 reads FQNEAQ (reference sequence). The CDR3 DNA follows: TGTGCCAGCAGCCCTGCCGGGACAGGGGGCTATGGCTACACCTTC. It specifies CASSPAGTGGYGYTF.

To note about this clone: Germline and junction disagree at one end, which may indicate a read error. Other DNA variants within this sample encode the same CDR3. The chain employs TRBV3-1 (or the pseudogene TRBV3-2) and TRBJ1-5; 8 bases are shared with TRBD1. This CDR3 has 15 amino acids. The V gene's germline CDR1 is LGHDT and CDR2 YNNKEL (reference sequence). CDR3 amino acids: CASSQSPGGHQPQHF. CDR3 in DNA: TGTGCCAGTAGCCAATCCCCAGGGGGCCATCAGCCCCAGCATTTT.

The rearrangement uses TRBV5-4 and TRBJ1-1; TRBD1 agrees at 9 bases. V lost 3 bases to trimming and J lost 1 base; unmatched junction nucleotides: 4. The germline gives CDR1 SGHNT, CDR2 YYREEE (reference sequence). The CDR3 has 15 residues. CDR3 nucleotide sequence: TGTGCCAGCAGCTCTAAACAGGGGGCGAACACTGAAGCTTTCTTT. Its protein is CASSSKQGANTEAFF.

The chain carries TRBV3-1 (or the pseudogene TRBV3-2) and TRBJ2-2; possibly TRBD1 for D (6 bases). V gave up 2 bases and J gave up 2 bases, with 9 bases separating them. This CDR3 contains 15 residues. Germline CDR1 LGHDT, CDR2 YNNKEL (reference sequence). CDR3 residues: CASSQNRENTGELFF. DNA of the CDR3: TGTGCCAGCAGCCAAAACAGGGAAAACACCGGGGAGCTGTTTTTT.

This chain uses TRBV18 with TRBJ2-5; D is uncertain. The germline V gene encodes CDR1 KGHSH and CDR2 LQKENI. Trimming cost V 2 bases and J 0 bases, with 10 bases left between them. The CDR3 totals 15 residues. This CDR3 reads CASSPIPLYQETQYF. The CDR3 DNA follows: TGTGCCAGCTCACCAATCCCTTTGTACCAAGAGACCCAGTACTTC.

This clone was seen more than once but under ten times. The gene calls are TRBV30 and TRBJ1-1, with D uncertain. Trimming cost V 5 bases and J 1 base, with 11 bases left between them. Germline CDR1 GTSNPN, CDR2 SVGIG (reference sequence). This CDR3 is built from 13 residues. The CDR3 sequence is CAWARSGNTEAFF. CDR3 nucleotide sequence: TGTGCCTGGGCCCGGTCGGGGAACACTGAAGCTTTCTTT.

The genes are TRBV27 and TRBJ1-6, with D uncertain. This CDR3 region has 18 residues. V shed 1 base and J shed 4 bases, with 17 bases lying between them. The germline V gene has CDR1 MNHEY and CDR2 SMNVEV (reference sequence). The CDR3 spells CASSLFGGSGTYNSPLHF. CDR3 coding DNA: TGTGCCAGCAGTTTATTCGGCGGCAGTGGTACTTATAATTCACCCCTCCACTTT.

This chain's CDR3 is CASSLQGFDSSSPLHF. CDR3 coding DNA: TGTGCCAGCAGCTTGCAGGGGTTCGACTCCTCTTCACCCCTCCACTTT. This chain connects TRBV5-6 to TRBJ1-6; D may be TRBD1 (6 bases). This CDR3 region has 16 residues. V lost 1 base and J 9 bases, leaving 17 bases between the germline ends. Germline V gives CDR1 SGHDT, CDR2 YYEEEE.

CDR3 region: CASSSPLTANTGELFF. DNA of the CDR3: TGTGCCAGCAGTTCCCCCCTGACAGCGAACACCGGGGAGCTGTTTTTT. The genes are TRBV6-5 and TRBJ2-2, with a possible D match to TRBD1 (5 bases). Trimming took 4 bases from V and 0 from J, leaving 12 bases between them. Per germline, CDR1 MNHEY and CDR2 SVGAGI. This CDR3 has 16 amino acids.

The chain recombines TRBV10-3 with TRBJ1-1, with unresolved D. From germline, CDR1 is ENHRY and CDR2 SYGVKD. The CDR3 runs 18 residues. V was cut by 0 bases and J by 0 bases, with 17 bases left in between. The CDR3 loop is CAISESRAGGHMNTEAFF. DNA of the CDR3: TGTGCCATCAGTGAGTCGAGGGCAGGAGGCCATATGAACACTGAAGCTTTCTTT.

This clone was counted a few times. At one end, the junction sequence differs from germline, possibly due to a read error. J is TRBJ1-5 and V is TRBV30; D gene unclear. The CDR3 runs to 14 residues. Germline assignment: CDR1 GTSNPN and CDR2 SVGIG (reference sequence). The CDR3 DNA sequence: TGTGCCTCGAGTCCGGGTTATAGCAATCAGCCCCAGCATTTT. It is translated as CASSPGYSNQPQHF. The full variable domain, in which reference TRBV30 and TRBJ1-5 provide the parts outside the CDR3, is SQTIHQWPATLVQPVGSPLSLECTVEGTSNPNLYWYRQAAGRGLQLLFYSVGIGQISSEVPQNLSASRPQDRQFILSSKKLLLSDSGFYLCASSPGYSNQPQHFGDGTRLSIL.

The chain is built from TRBV5-1 and TRBJ1-2, with D possibly TRBD1 on 6 matching bases. This CDR3 region has 14 residues. V was cut by 0 bases and J by 6 bases, with 12 bases left in between. The V gene's germline CDR1 is SGHRS and CDR2 YFSETQ. CDR3 sequence: CASSLEAPGDGYTF. The CDR3 bases are TGCGCCAGCAGCTTGGAAGCTCCAGGGGATGGCTACACCTTC.

The J gene is TRBJ2-3, the V gene TRBV3-1 (or the pseudogene TRBV3-2); D uncertain. The CDR3 is 18 residues long. Trimming took off 0 bases at V and 0 bases at J, with 16 bases between the two ends. Germline assignment: CDR1 LGHDT and CDR2 YNNKEL (reference sequence). CDR3 in DNA: TGTGCCAGCAGCCAAGAGTCCGTGGCTAGAGCTAGCACAGATACGCAGTATTTT. Its translation: CASSQESVARASTDTQYF.

The chain links TRBV5-1 to TRBJ2-6, with unresolved D. The CDR3 extends over 16 amino acids. Germline loops: CDR1 SGHRS, CDR2 YFSETQ. Trimming removed 3 bases from V and 0 bases from J, with 10 bases in between. CDR3 protein: CASSWRLSSGANVLTF. The CDR3, as DNA: TGCGCCAGCAGCTGGCGGCTTTCCTCTGGGGCCAACGTCCTGACTTTC.

J is TRBJ1-1 and V is TRBV28; 9 bases line up with TRBD1. V lost 3 bases to trimming and J lost 4 bases; unmatched junction nucleotides: 6. The CDR3 runs 15 residues. Germline CDR1 and CDR2: MDHEN and SYDVKM. Here the CDR3 reads CASSFTGGMGTEAFF. For the CDR3, the DNA is TGTGCCAGCAGTTTCACAGGGGGCATGGGCACTGAAGCTTTCTTT.

The chain employs TRBV28 and TRBJ1-5; no reliable D call. V was trimmed by 7 bases and J by 3 bases, leaving 13 bases between them. The CDR3 length is 14 residues. Germline loops: CDR1 MDHEN, CDR2 SYDVKM. CDR3 loop: CASNEGTLNQPQHF. The CDR3 DNA reads as TGTGCCAGCAATGAGGGAACTCTCAATCAGCCCCAGCATTTT. The full variable domain, completed using reference TRBV28 and TRBJ1-5, is DVKVTQSSRYLVKRTGEKVFLECVQDMDHENMFWYRQDPGLGLRLIYFSYDVKMKEKGDIPEGYSVSREKKERFSLILESASTNQTSMYLCASNEGTLNQPQHFGDGTRLSIL.

V and J are TRBV4-1 and TRBJ2-1, with D possibly TRBD1 on 5 matching bases. CDR3 length: 16 residues. V shed 4 bases and J shed 0 bases, with 13 bases lying between them. The germline V gene encodes CDR1 MGHRA and CDR2 YSYEKL. The CDR3 region is CASSPPAGLSYNEQFF. CDR3 nucleotide sequence: TGCGCCAGCAGCCCCCCCGCAGGGCTCTCCTACAATGAGCAGTTCTTC.

The chain joins TRBV24-1 to TRBJ2-2; weak D call: TRBD2 (6 bases). This CDR3 spans 15 amino acids. CDR1 is KGHDR and CDR2 is SFDVKD in the germline V gene. V was cut by 6 bases and J by 0 bases, with 10 bases left in between. The chain's CDR3 is CATSRGGANTGELFF. In DNA, the CDR3 is TGTGCCACCAGTCGGGGAGGAGCGAACACCGGGGAGCTGTTTTTT.

The V gene is TRBV2, the J gene TRBJ1-1; weak D call: TRBD1 (5 bases). Trimming stripped 8 bases from V and 1 base from J, with 5 bases between. The V gene's germline CDR1 is SNHLY and CDR2 FYNNEI. This CDR3 spans 11 amino acids. CDR3 DNA: TGTGCCAGCGGGGCGAACACTGAAGCTTTCTTT. Translation gives CASGANTEAFF.

This clone has more than one count but fewer than ten. V usage is TRBV2 and J usage is TRBJ1-1; D unclear. V was shortened by 6 bases and J by 1 base, with 6 bases between the two germline ends. From germline, CDR1 is SNHLY and CDR2 FYNNEI. CDR3 size: 12 residues. The CDR3, as DNA: TGTGCCAGCAGACTGCAGAACACTGAAGCTTTCTTT. Its protein is CASRLQNTEAFF.

The chain has TRBV6-5 and TRBJ2-1, with TRBD1 identical over 7 bases. The J segment lost 2 bases and the V segment lost 6 bases, leaving 7 bases of the junction unmatched. Germline-derived CDR1 and CDR2 are MNHEY and SVGAGI. CDR3 length equals 15 residues. CDR3 DNA: TGTGCCAGCAGCGGGGACAGCGGACCCTACAATGAGCAGTTCTTC. Translating it yields CASSGDSGPYNEQFF.

For the CDR3, the DNA is TGTGCCAGCAGTTACCCAGCGGGGGGGACCGGGGAGCTGTTTTTT. It codes for CASSYPAGGTGELFF. The chain carries TRBV6-5 and TRBJ2-2; 10 bases fit TRBD2. Germline V lookup: CDR1 MNHEY, CDR2 SVGAGI. The CDR3 contains 15 residues. Unmatched junction bases numbered 2, after V lost 2 bases and J lost 5 bases.

The rearrangement joins TRBV18 to TRBJ2-7, with D possibly matching TRBD1 (6 bases). Between the trimmed V and J ends, which lost 2 bases and 6 bases, there was a span of 14 bases. The CDR3 sequence is 14 residues long. CDR1 and CDR2 (germline): KGHSH, LQKENI. The CDR3 DNA reads TGTGCCAGCTCACCAGGTGCAGGGGAAAGCGAGCAGTACTTC. It yields the protein CASSPGAGESEQYF.